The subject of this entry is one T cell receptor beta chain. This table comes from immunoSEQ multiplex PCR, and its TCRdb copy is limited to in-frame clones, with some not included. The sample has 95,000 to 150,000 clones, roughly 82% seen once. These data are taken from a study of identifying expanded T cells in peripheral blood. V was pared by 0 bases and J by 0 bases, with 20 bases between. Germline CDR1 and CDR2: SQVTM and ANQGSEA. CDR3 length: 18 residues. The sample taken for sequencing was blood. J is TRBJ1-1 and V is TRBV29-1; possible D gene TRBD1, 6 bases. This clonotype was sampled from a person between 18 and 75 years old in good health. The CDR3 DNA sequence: TGCAGCGTTGAAGATCGCAGGGGTTTACTCAGACTGAACACTGAAGCTTTCTTT. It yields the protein CSVEDRRGLLRLNTEAFF. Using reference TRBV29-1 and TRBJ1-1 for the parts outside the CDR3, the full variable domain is SAVISQKPSRDICQRGTSLTIQCQVDSQVTMMFWYRQQPGQSLTLIATANQGSEATYESGFVIDKFPISRPNLTFSTLTVSNMSPEDSSIYLCSVEDRRGLLRLNTEAFFGQGTRLTVV.